This T cell receptor (beta chain) appears in the sequencing data of a study of cytomegalovirus exposure and HLA in healthy donors. Use of 60 Vbeta and 13 Jbeta primers characterized the PCR. The data were produced by immunoSEQ multiplex PCR, yet TCRdb's version contains in-frame clones alone and is incomplete. In total, the table holds 200,000 or so clones. This CDR3 contains 13 residues. Trimming cost V 3 bases and J 5 bases; bases outside gene matches: 5. Germline V CDR1 and CDR2: SGDLS, YYNGEE. General study points: Later on, an analysis found that several of the most significant clusters appeared to be linked to common viral pathogens, which included parvovirus B19.

In regard to this clone: What it binds is unknown.

This rearrangement joins TRBV9 to TRBJ2-7; 7 positions match TRBD1. The TCR was taken from a girl aged 2 to 10 in good health and CMV-seropositive. The sample consisted of PBMCs. CDR3 in DNA: TGTGCCAGCAGCGGCAACAGGGGAAACGAGCAGTACTTC. Its protein product is CASSGNRGNEQYF.